Below are 5 T cell receptor beta chains sequenced from a single sample in a study of CD8 T cells in Susac syndrome. A quantity of about 0.5 to 1 ug RNA underwent reverse transcription using random hexamers. MiXCR, applied by TCRdb to the immunoSEQ multiplex PCR reads, yields one record per CDR3 protein. The table shows 130,000 to 150,000 distinct CDR3 sequences, with 85% to 95% occurring only once. Sequenced sample: CD8+ T cells from PBMCs. Receptors originate from a human donor in good health.

This chain connects TRBV2 to TRBJ1-1; D unclear. V was trimmed by 2 bases and J by 4 bases, leaving 8 bases between them. This CDR3 is 13 amino acids long. CDR1 is SNHLY, CDR2 FYNNEI, per germline. CDR3 sequence: CASSELGSTEAFF. In nucleotides, the CDR3 is TGTGCCAGCAGTGAACTGGGAAGCACTGAAGCTTTCTTT.

This clonotype was counted a single time. The chain couples TRBV24-1 to TRBJ2-1; D ambiguous. The CDR3 sequence is 12 residues long. CDR1 and CDR2 (germline): KGHDR, SFDVKD. The V gene lost 6 bases and the J gene lost 5 bases, with 7 bases spanning the gap. Written as DNA, the CDR3 is TGTGCCACCAGTTACAGTGACAATGAGCAGTTCTTC. Its translation is CATSYSDNEQFF.

The chain is built from TRBV15 and TRBJ1-1; D is perhaps TRBD1 (6 bases). The V and J ends lost 6 bases and 1 base respectively, with 12 bases between them. The V gene's germline CDR1 is LNHNV and CDR2 YYDKDF (reference sequence). The CDR3 has 14 residues. This CDR3 is CATRVTGSNTEAFF. Here the CDR3 DNA reads TGTGCCACCAGAGTGACAGGCTCGAACACTGAAGCTTTCTTT.

This chain joins TRBV28 and TRBJ1-1, with a possible D match to TRBD1 (5 bases). The CDR3 runs 14 residues. The germline V and J ends were trimmed by 3 bases and 0 bases, with 8 bases remaining between them. Germline V gene sequence: CDR1 MDHEN, CDR2 SYDVKM. CDR3 DNA sequence: TGTGCCAGCAGTTTCCCAGGGATGAACACTGAAGCTTTCTTT. Protein: CASSFPGMNTEAFF.

The chain carries TRBV28 and TRBJ2-7; 9 bases map to TRBD2. The CDR3 has 14 residues. Germline V CDR1 and CDR2: MDHEN, SYDVKM. J gave up 4 bases and V 5 bases, and 6 bases lay outside the gene matches. The CDR3 reads CASSPLSGRYEQYF. CDR3 DNA sequence: TGTGCCAGCAGTCCCCTGAGCGGGAGGTACGAGCAGTACTTC.